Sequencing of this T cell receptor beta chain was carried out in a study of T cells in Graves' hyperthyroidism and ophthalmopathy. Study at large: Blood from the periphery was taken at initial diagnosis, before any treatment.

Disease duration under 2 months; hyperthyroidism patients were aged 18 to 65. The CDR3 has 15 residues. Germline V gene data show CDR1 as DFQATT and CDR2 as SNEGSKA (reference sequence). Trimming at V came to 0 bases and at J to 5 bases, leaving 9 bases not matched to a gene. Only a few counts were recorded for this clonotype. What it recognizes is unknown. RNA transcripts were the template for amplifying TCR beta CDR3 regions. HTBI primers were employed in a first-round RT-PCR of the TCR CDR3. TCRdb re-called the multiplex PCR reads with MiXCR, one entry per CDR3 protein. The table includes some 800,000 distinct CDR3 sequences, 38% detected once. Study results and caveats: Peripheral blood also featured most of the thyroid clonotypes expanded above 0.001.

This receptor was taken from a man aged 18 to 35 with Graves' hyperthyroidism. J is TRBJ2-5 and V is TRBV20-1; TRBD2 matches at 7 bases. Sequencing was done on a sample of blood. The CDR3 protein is CSARDFIGGRETQYF. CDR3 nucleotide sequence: TGCAGTGCTAGAGATTTCATCGGGGGGAGGGAGACCCAGTACTTC.